Presented here are 28 T cell receptor beta chains from one specimen sequenced in a study of CD8 T cells in ankylosing spondylitis. Whole-study results and caveats: A motif of fewer than ten highly homologous TCR beta variants was seen as apparently characteristic of ankylosing spondylitis blood.

From the 5' RACE reads, TCRdb called clonotypes with MiXCR, one entry per CDR3 protein. The sample lists around 770,000 distinct CDR3 sequences, about 12% seen once, with 0.45% to 0.6% in the top ten. Antigens of these TCRs are unknown. The sequenced material came from blood, either unsorted or a sorted T cell fraction (not recorded which). The receptor set was obtained from a male donor with ankylosing spondylitis.

This clonotype was detected a few times. The rearrangement joins TRBV6-1 to TRBJ2-2; 8 bases align to TRBD1. CDR1 and CDR2 from the germline V gene are MNHNS and SASEGT. J was trimmed by 5 bases and V by 6 bases; bases with no gene match: 14. The length of the CDR3 is 17 residues. The CDR3 reads CASRRQGWMEATGELFF. CDR3 nucleotide sequence: TGTGCCAGCAGAAGACAGGGGTGGATGGAGGCGACCGGGGAGCTGTTTTTT.

This clonotype was counted between two and nine times. V usage is TRBV11-2 and J usage is TRBJ2-1; a weak D match, TRBD1 (6 bases). Germline CDR1 and CDR2: SGHAT and FQNNGV. The CDR3 extends over 13 amino acids. V was pared by 3 bases and J by 5 bases, with 8 bases between. This chain's CDR3 is CASSFTGNNEQFF. For the CDR3, the DNA is TGTGCCAGCAGCTTTACAGGGAACAATGAGCAGTTCTTC.

V gene TRBV5-6 combines with J gene TRBJ2-7, with a weak D call TRBD2 (6 bases). In germline, CDR1 is SGHDT, CDR2 YYEEEE. The CDR3 runs to 17 residues. V was shortened by 8 bases and J by 7 bases, with 31 bases between the two germline ends. The CDR3 loop is CARTLFAPDGSLLEQYF. In DNA, the CDR3 is TGTGCCAGGACCTTGTTCGCGCCGGACGGGAGTTTATTGGAGCAGTACTTC.

This clonotype was detected a few times. The chain combines TRBV20-1 with TRBJ2-7; 9 nucleotides align to TRBD1. The V gene's germline CDR1 is DFQATT and CDR2 SNEGSKA (reference sequence). The V gene end was trimmed by 5 bases and the J gene end by 0 bases; junction bases not matched to a gene: 8. CDR3 length: 15 residues. This chain's CDR3 is CSALNTGQGSYEQYF. Written as DNA, the CDR3 is TGCAGTGCTCTCAACACGGGACAGGGCTCCTACGAGCAGTACTTC.

The genes are TRBV6-2 or TRBV6-3 and TRBJ1-2; D uncertain. Trimming cost V 2 bases and J 8 bases, with 3 bases left between them. Germline lookup yields CDR1 MNHEY and CDR2 SVGEGT. The CDR3 length is 10 residues. The CDR3, as DNA: TGTGCCAGCAGTTACCCCGGCTACACCTTC. Translating gives CASSYPGYTF.

The chain uses TRBV12-3 or TRBV12-4 and TRBJ2-7; TRBD2 matches 9 bases. With 6 bases clipped from V and 5 bases from J, the junction kept 8 bases outside the gene matches. The CDR3 covers 14 residues. This chain's CDR3 is CASSPWGGGDEQYF. The CDR3, as DNA: TGTGCCAGCAGCCCCTGGGGCGGGGGGGACGAGCAGTACTTC.

The chain uses TRBV10-3 and TRBJ2-5, with D unclear. Germline lookup yields CDR1 ENHRY and CDR2 SYGVKD. The CDR3 is 11 amino acids. V lost 6 bases, J lost 5 bases, and 7 bases lay in between. The CDR3 DNA sequence: TGTGCCATCAGCCTAGGGGAGACCCAGTACTTC. Translating gives CAISLGETQYF.

This clonotype was seen more than once but under ten times. V and J are TRBV6-5 and TRBJ1-2; tentative D call: TRBD1 (6 bases). The CDR3 is 14 amino acids. Germline lookup yields CDR1 MNHEY and CDR2 SVGAGI. Trimming stripped 4 bases from V and 3 bases from J, with 12 bases between. The CDR3 DNA follows: TGTGCCAGCAGTTTTCGGGGGCAGGACTATGGCTACACCTTC. It codes for CASSFRGQDYGYTF.

The chain uses TRBV5-6 and TRBJ1-1; tentatively, D is TRBD1 (5 bases). This CDR3 has 15 residues. Trimming took 0 bases from V and 0 from J, leaving 9 bases between them. Germline V lookup: CDR1 SGHDT, CDR2 YYEEEE. The CDR3 spells CASSLGGRLNTEAFF. The CDR3 DNA follows: TGTGCCAGCAGCTTGGGGGGCAGACTGAACACTGAAGCTTTCTTT.

This clonotype was counted a single time. This chain links TRBV20-1 with TRBJ2-1; D is uncertain. Germline values: CDR1 DFQATT, CDR2 SNEGSKA (reference sequence). With 2 bases removed from V and 2 bases from J, the gap between germline ends came to 10 bases. This CDR3 has 14 residues. CDR3 sequence reads: CSARRGAPYNEQFF. CDR3 DNA: TGCAGTGCTAGACGTGGCGCTCCCTACAATGAGCAGTTCTTC.

This clonotype was found many times. The rearrangement joins TRBV10-3 to TRBJ2-2; possibly TRBD1 for D (5 bases). Germline loops: CDR1 ENHRY, CDR2 SYGVKD. The CDR3 has 14 residues. V was trimmed by 5 bases and J by 4 bases, leaving 11 bases between them. Written as DNA, the CDR3 is TGTGCCATCAGTCCACAAGGGGCCACCGGGGAGCTGTTTTTT. Amino acids: CAISPQGATGELFF.

This chain connects TRBV7-2 to TRBJ2-7; 8 bases fit TRBD2. This CDR3 spans 13 amino acids. The V gene's germline CDR1 is SGHTA and CDR2 FQGNSA. The V gene end was trimmed by 8 bases and the J gene end by 3 bases; junction bases not matched to a gene: 6. The CDR3 reads CASREGPLYEQYF. CDR3 DNA sequence: TGTGCCAGCCGGGAGGGGCCGCTCTACGAGCAGTACTTC.

The chain carries TRBV7-2 and TRBJ2-3; D is perhaps TRBD1 (5 bases). The V and J ends lost 2 bases and 4 bases respectively, with 13 bases between them. CDR1 is SGHTA and CDR2 is FQGNSA in the germline V gene. The CDR3 totals 15 residues. The CDR3 sequence: CASSLQGPLADTQYF. The CDR3 nucleotides are TGTGCCAGCAGCTTACAGGGCCCACTTGCAGATACGCAGTATTTT.

This clonotype was recorded a few times. CDR3 region: CASSPRHTTYNEQFF. The CDR3 coding sequence is TGTGCCAGCTCACCGAGGCACACTACCTACAATGAGCAGTTCTTC. The rearrangement links TRBV18 to TRBJ2-1; no clear D gene. Per germline, CDR1 KGHSH and CDR2 LQKENI. With 3 bases removed from V and 2 bases from J, the gap between germline ends came to 11 bases. This CDR3 has 15 amino acids.

This clonotype was picked up a small number of times. This chain connects TRBV28 to TRBJ2-7, with D maybe TRBD2 (6 bases). Germline loops: CDR1 MDHEN, CDR2 SYDVKM. The germline V and J ends were trimmed by 6 bases and 1 base, with 10 bases remaining between them. CDR3 length: 13 amino acids. As DNA, the CDR3 is TGTGCCAGCAGCCGCGGGACTTCCTACGAGCAGTACTTC. Translation: CASSRGTSYEQYF.

This clonotype was recorded at least ten times. The genes are TRBV12-3 or TRBV12-4 and TRBJ1-1; D call uncertain. Trimming took 6 bases from V and 2 from J, leaving 10 bases between them. CDR3 size: 13 residues. CDR3 coding DNA: TGTGCCAGCAGCCTTAACGCCAACACTGAAGCTTTCTTT. Protein: CASSLNANTEAFF.

Only a few counts were recorded for this clonotype. The chain couples TRBV18 to TRBJ1-5; a possible D gene is TRBD1 (6 bases). Germline V CDR1 and CDR2: KGHSH, LQKENI. V was pared by 2 bases and J by 6 bases, with 11 bases between. This CDR3 contains 14 residues. This CDR3 is CASSPTGSGQPQHF. The CDR3 region has the DNA TGTGCCAGCTCACCAACAGGGAGCGGTCAGCCCCAGCATTTT. Drawing the rest from reference TRBV18 and TRBJ1-5, the complete variable domain is NAGVMQNPRHLVRRRGQEARLRCSPMKGHSHVYWYRQLPEEGLKFMVYLQKENIIDESGMPKERFSAEFPKEGPSILRIQQVVRGDSAAYFCASSPTGSGQPQHFGDGTRLSIL.

This clonotype was observed a handful of times. The chain joins TRBV21-1 to TRBJ1-2; the table's D call of TRBD1 was not tested on the DNA. TRBV21-1 constitutes a pseudogene. The CDR3 is 15 residues long. CDR3 in amino acids: CASSKVRGVDYGYTF. CDR3 bases: TGTGCCAGCAGCAAAGTGAGAGGGGTCGACTATGGCTACACCTTC.

V is TRBV6-6 and J is TRBJ1-1; D is uncertain. CDR1 and CDR2 (germline): MNHNY, SVGAGI (reference sequence). This CDR3 is 13 amino acids long. The V end was cut by 6 bases, the J end by 2 bases, with 10 bases between. The CDR3 loop is CASRLSGNTEAFF. In nucleotides, the CDR3 is TGTGCCAGCAGGCTTTCAGGAAACACTGAAGCTTTCTTT.

This CDR3 reads CASSPQGRLTDTQYF. In nucleotides, the CDR3 is TGTGCCAGCAGCCCACAGGGGAGACTCACAGATACGCAGTATTTT. V gene TRBV5-4 combines with J gene TRBJ2-3; 7 bases map to TRBD1. The CDR3 is 15 amino acids. The V gene's germline CDR1 is SGHNT and CDR2 YYREEE (reference sequence). V trimming: 4 bases; J trimming: 2 bases; junction bases outside the gene matches: 7. The full variable domain, with the rest looked up from reference TRBV5-4 and TRBJ2-3, is ETGVTQSPTHLIKTRGQQVTLRCSSQSGHNTVSWYQQALGQGPQFIFQYYREEENGRGNFPPRFSGLQFPNYSSELNVNALELDDSALYLCASSPQGRLTDTQYFGPGTRLTVL.

This clonotype was observed a few times. This chain joins TRBV15 and TRBJ1-4, with 10 nucleotides matching TRBD1. J gave up 5 bases and V 1 base, and 4 bases lay outside the gene matches. Germline CDR1 is LNHNV and CDR2 is YYDKDF (reference sequence). This CDR3 is built from 16 residues. For the CDR3, the DNA is TGTGCCACCAGCAGAGCGAGGGGACAGGGGAATGAAAAACTGTTTTTT. This gives the protein CATSRARGQGNEKLFF.

This clonotype has ten or more counts. The chain combines TRBV20-1 with TRBJ1-1, with no clear D. The germline gives CDR1 DFQATT, CDR2 SNEGSKA (reference sequence). CDR3 length: 12 residues. V lost 4 bases to trimming and J lost 7 bases, with 13 bases between them. The CDR3 sequence: CSAKHRSYEAFF. The CDR3 DNA reads as TGCAGTGCTAAGCACCGTTCCTATGAAGCTTTCTTT.

The sample holds many counts of this clonotype. The chain links TRBV15 to TRBJ2-7; the match to TRBD2 covers 8 bases. There are 15 residues in the CDR3. V lost 5 bases, J lost 0 bases, and 6 bases stayed unmatched. Germline-derived CDR1 and CDR2 are LNHNV and YYDKDF (reference sequence). The CDR3 is CATSSQRGSSYEQYF. DNA of the CDR3: TGTGCCACCAGCTCCCAGCGGGGGAGCTCCTACGAGCAGTACTTC.

This clonotype was seen repeatedly, ten times or more. This sequence joins TRBV6-6 and TRBJ2-5; D unresolved. With 2 bases removed from V and 5 bases from J, the gap between germline ends came to 6 bases. CDR1 and CDR2 (germline): MNHNY, SVGAGI (reference sequence). This CDR3 is built from 12 residues. CDR3 in amino acids: CASSYNGETQYF. The DNA of the CDR3 is TGTGCCAGCAGTTACAATGGGGAGACCCAGTACTTC.

The rearrangement uses TRBV5-1 and TRBJ1-5, with D possibly TRBD1 on 5 matching bases. V lost 0 bases and J 10 bases, leaving 17 bases between the germline ends. Germline V lookup: CDR1 SGHRS, CDR2 YFSETQ. This CDR3 spans 15 amino acids. In DNA form, the CDR3 reads TGCGCCAGCAGCTTGGAGGGACTCCCGGGTTCCCCCCAGCATTTT. Translated: CASSLEGLPGSPQHF.

In this sample, this clonotype turned up a few times. This rearrangement joins TRBV30 to TRBJ2-1, with TRBD2 matching over 8 bases. The ends lost 0 bases at V and 6 bases at J; junction bases unmatched: 13. CDR1 GTSNPN and CDR2 SVGIG come from the germline V gene (reference sequence). This CDR3 is 17 amino acids long. The CDR3 region has the DNA TGTGCCTGGAGTGTAAAACGGGGGGGCCCGAGTTTCAATGAGCAGTTCTTC. Protein product: CAWSVKRGGPSFNEQFF.

The rearrangement joins TRBV5-1 to TRBJ2-1; TRBD2 matches 12 bases. Germline-derived CDR1 and CDR2 are SGHRS and YFSETQ. The V segment lost 2 bases and the J segment 13 bases; nucleotides outside the gene matches: 7. The CDR3 covers 14 residues. The CDR3 DNA reads TGCGCCAGCAGCTTAACTAGCGGGGGGACCCTTCAGTTCTTC. It codes for CASSLTSGGTLQFF.

This clonotype was found a few times. The rearrangement joins TRBV20-1 to TRBJ2-1; 9 nucleotides align to TRBD2. This CDR3 contains 14 residues. V dropped 1 base and J dropped 6; count of bases not matched to a gene: 4. Germline loops: CDR1 DFQATT, CDR2 SNEGSKA (reference sequence). The CDR3 DNA reads TGCAGTGCTAGAGTGGGACTAGCATCCAATGAGCAGTTCTTC. Its protein is CSARVGLASNEQFF.